This T cell receptor (beta chain) was sequenced for a study of shared clonotypes between healthy human individuals. The assay was immunoSEQ multiplex PCR, and TCRdb's table has in-frame clones only and misses some. The repertoire holds roughly 500,000 clones, with roughly 83% as singletons. CDR1 and CDR2 from the germline V gene are KGHSH and LQKENI. V was cut by 3 bases and J by 2 bases, with 13 bases left in between. This CDR3 region has 16 residues. This sequence was found in a middle-aged woman in good health. Some clones in this sample may be carry-over from other donors' samples. Sequencing used PBMCs. The chain recombines TRBV18 with TRBJ2-2; D may be TRBD1 or TRBD2 (5 bases each). DNA of the CDR3: TGTGCCAGCTCACCCCAGAGAGGGGCTAACACCGGGGAGCTGTTTTTT. It codes for CASSPQRGANTGELFF.